A few counts support the clone carrying this T cell receptor (beta chain). What it binds is unknown. CDR1 is SGHRS, CDR2 YFSETQ, per germline. This CDR3 has 15 amino acids. Trimming left V 0 bases short and J 0 bases short, with 9 bases between. The entry originates in a study of shared clonotypes between healthy human individuals. General study results and limits: Non-shared clonotypes were found to have lower generation probabilities than the clonotypes that were shared by all four of the sorted-subset donors.

Assay used: immunoSEQ multiplex PCR; TCRdb lists only in-frame clones, some missing. The table lists a few million clones, 85% to 95% of them singletons. The sample comprised naive CD4+ T cells from PBMCs. Stated subset: CD45RA+ positively selected. The receptor was derived from a young man in good health. Some clones in this sample may be carry-over from other donors' samples. The V call is TRBV5-1, the J call TRBJ1-1; D may be TRBD1 (6 bases). CDR3 region: CASSLEQGLNTEAFF. DNA of the CDR3: TGCGCCAGCAGCTTGGAGCAGGGGTTGAACACTGAAGCTTTCTTT.